This T cell receptor (beta chain) was captured by sequencing in a study of blood T cell repertoires in COVID-19. Overall study context: COVID-19 samples, acute and convalescent, were from the United States, Italy and Spain.

Clones were sequenced by immunoSEQ multiplex PCR, and TCRdb holds only the in-frame ones, with some missing. The sample holds roughly 72,000 clones, 88% seen once. The V gene lost 4 bases and the J gene lost 0 bases, with 11 bases spanning the gap. The V gene's germline CDR1 is SQVTM and CDR2 ANQGSEA. The CDR3 covers 14 residues. The clonotype comes from a human donor in a cohort sampled during active COVID-19. Material for sequencing was peripheral blood. The chain recombines TRBV29-1 with TRBJ2-3; D might be TRBD1 (6 bases). DNA for the CDR3: TGCAGCGTTGCGCAGGGGACGAGCACAGATACGCAGTATTTT. It codes for CSVAQGTSTDTQYF.